This T cell receptor (beta chain) was sequenced for a study of blood T cell repertoires in COVID-19. Turning to the study itself: The samples span acute and convalescent COVID-19 from the United States, Italy and Spain. In each case, the material was cDNA or gDNA derived from T cells, B-cell-depleted T cells, or PBMCs.

The trim removed 6 bases at V and 4 bases at J, leaving 8 bases unmatched. Germline V CDR1 and CDR2: MDHEN, SYDVKM. The CDR3 spans 15 residues. Authors' methods: Researchers report that nucleated cell counts were estimated from reference gene primer amplification. Measured with immunoSEQ multiplex PCR; TCRdb has only the in-frame clones, and not every one. V, J and clone size were drawn from that table, and D and trimming were deduced from the DNA. The table lists about 150,000 clones, less than 95% of them singletons. This TCR derives from a man aged 45-65 years with acute or convalescent COVID-19. The sample was peripheral blood. J is TRBJ2-1 and V is TRBV28; TRBD2 matches 8 bases. CDR3 nucleotides: TGTGCCAGCAGAACCCCCGGGGGGGGGTACAATGAGCAGTTCTTC. Encoded protein: CASRTPGGGYNEQFF.